This T cell receptor beta chain was identified in a study of blood T cell repertoires in COVID-19. Study-wide background: Samples taken during acute and convalescent COVID-19 were collected in the United States, Italy and Spain. T cells, B-cell-depleted T cells, or PBMCs supplied cDNA or gDNA.

This CDR3 comprises 14 residues. The germline V gene has CDR1 MNHEY and CDR2 SMNVEV (reference sequence). The V gene end was trimmed by 0 bases and the J gene end by 7 bases; junction bases not matched to a gene: 5. Authors' data handling: From reference gene primer amplification, estimates of nucleated cell counts were derived. TCRdb's table, derived via immunoSEQ multiplex PCR, lists solely in-frame clones and lacks some. V and J calls plus clone size are reproduced from that table; the DNA served to infer D and trimming. The sample has fewer than 150,000 clones, almost 85% seen once; the top ten hold roughly 2.9%.

Material for sequencing was peripheral blood. V and J are TRBV27 and TRBJ2-7, with TRBD2 identical over 8 bases. This TCR derives from a man in his fifties or sixties with acute or convalescent COVID-19. The CDR3 loop is CASSLSAGVEEQYF. In nucleotides, the CDR3 is TGTGCCAGCAGTTTATCAGCGGGAGTGGAAGAGCAGTACTTC.